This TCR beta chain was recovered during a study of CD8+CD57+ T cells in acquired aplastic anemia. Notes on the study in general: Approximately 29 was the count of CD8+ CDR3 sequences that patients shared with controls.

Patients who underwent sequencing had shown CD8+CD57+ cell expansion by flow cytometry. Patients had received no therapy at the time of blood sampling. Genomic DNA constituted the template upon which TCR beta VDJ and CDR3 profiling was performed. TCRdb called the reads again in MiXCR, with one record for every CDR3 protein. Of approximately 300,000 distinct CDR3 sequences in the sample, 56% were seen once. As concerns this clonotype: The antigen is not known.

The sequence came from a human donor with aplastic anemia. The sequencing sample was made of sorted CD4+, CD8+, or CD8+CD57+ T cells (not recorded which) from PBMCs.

The CDR3, as DNA: TGTGCCACCAGCAGAGGTTCGGGGTGGAAGTTTGAGCAGTTCTTC. Its protein is CATSRGSGWKFEQFF. V is TRBV15 and J is TRBJ2-1; D possibly corresponds to TRBD2 (5 bases). In germline, CDR1 is LNHNV, CDR2 YYDKDF (reference sequence). CDR3 length: 15 residues. V was clipped by 1 base and J by 9 bases, with 16 bases between them.